This T cell receptor beta chain comes out of a study of T-cell reconstitution after alpha-beta-depleted transplantation in children. Points on this clonotype: Its antigen is undetermined.

Unique molecular identifiers were built into the TCRbeta library. TCRdb reprocessed the PCR reads with MiXCR, giving one entry per CDR3 protein. The profile shows under 850,000 distinct CDR3 sequences, 10% to 15% of them singletons. Findings and limits, study-wide: The main origin of T-cell counts and diversity one year after transplant was newly produced T cells.

The length of the CDR3 is 13 residues. V was pared by 5 bases and J by 3 bases, with 11 bases between. Germline V gene data show CDR1 as DFQATT and CDR2 as SNEGSKA (reference sequence). The starting material was PBMCs, obtained before TCRalphabeta/CD19-depleted stem cell transplant. The chain links TRBV20-1 to TRBJ2-4; possibly TRBD1 for D (6 bases). The clonotype comes from a girl between 2 and 10 years old with congenital amegakaryocytic thrombocytopenia, due to receive a stem cell transplant. DNA for the CDR3: TGCAGTGCTCCAGGGGAAGACAAAAACATTCAGTACTTC. Translating it yields CSAPGEDKNIQYF.